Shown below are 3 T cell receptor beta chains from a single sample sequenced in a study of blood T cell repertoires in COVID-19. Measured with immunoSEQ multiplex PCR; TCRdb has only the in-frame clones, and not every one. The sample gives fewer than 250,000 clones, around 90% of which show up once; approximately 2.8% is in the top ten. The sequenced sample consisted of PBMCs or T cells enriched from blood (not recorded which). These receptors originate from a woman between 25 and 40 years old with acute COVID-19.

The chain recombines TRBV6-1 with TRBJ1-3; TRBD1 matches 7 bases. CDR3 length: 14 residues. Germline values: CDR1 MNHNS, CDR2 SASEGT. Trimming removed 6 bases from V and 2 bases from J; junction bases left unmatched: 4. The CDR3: CASRPDRAGNTIYF. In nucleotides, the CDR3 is TGTGCCAGCAGACCCGACAGGGCTGGAAACACCATATATTTT.

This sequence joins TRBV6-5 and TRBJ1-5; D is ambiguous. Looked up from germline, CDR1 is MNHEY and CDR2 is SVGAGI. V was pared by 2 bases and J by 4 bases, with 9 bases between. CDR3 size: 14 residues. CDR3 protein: CASSYGTKNQPQHF. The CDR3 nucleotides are TGTGCCAGCAGTTACGGAACTAAAAATCAGCCCCAGCATTTT.

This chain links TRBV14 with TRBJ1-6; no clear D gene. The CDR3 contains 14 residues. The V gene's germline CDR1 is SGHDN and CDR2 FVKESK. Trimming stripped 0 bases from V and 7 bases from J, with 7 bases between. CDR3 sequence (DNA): TGTGCCAGCAGCCAAGATACCAGAAATTCACCCCTCCACTTT. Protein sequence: CASSQDTRNSPLHF. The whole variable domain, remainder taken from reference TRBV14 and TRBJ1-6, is EAGVTQFPSHSVIEKGQTVTLRCDPISGHDNLYWYRRVMGKEIKFLLHFVKESKQDESGMPNNRFLAERTGGTYSTLKVQPAELEDSGVYFCASSQDTRNSPLHFGNGTRLTVT.